This T cell receptor beta chain originates from a study of T cell responses to AZD1222 COVID-19 vaccine. The protocol was immunoSEQ multiplex PCR, while the TCRdb copy is restricted to in-frame clones and leaves out a portion. The repertoire has fewer than 200,000 clones, around nine tenths of them found once; the top ten carry 1.5% to 2%. Study observations and caveats: Reportedly, close to half of spike-specific TCRs are directed against unmutated variant regions. The donor cohort was predominantly white British with a female majority, and clonal diversity may have been underestimated. Seropositive AZD1222 recipients at baseline numbered only five to seven.

This CDR3 is 14 amino acids long. Trimming removed 3 bases from V and 2 bases from J; junction bases left unmatched: 5. CDR1 and CDR2 from the germline V gene are DFQATT and SNEGSKA (reference sequence). As to this clone: Its target is not known.

The chain carries TRBV20-1 and TRBJ2-7, with TRBD2 matching over 9 bases. The sequences come from peripheral blood, collected on day 0 of AZD1222 vaccination. This receptor was identified in an adult in good health. The CDR3 DNA is TGCAGTGCTAGTATTGCTAGCGGGGCCTACGAGCAGTACTTC. As protein: CSASIASGAYEQYF.